The next 17 T cell receptor beta chains were all read from a single sample in a study of T cell responses to AZD1222 COVID-19 vaccine. Only in-frame clones appear in the TCRdb table, and some are missing; sequencing was by immunoSEQ multiplex PCR. The sample contains some 150,000 clones, 85% to 95% of which appear only once. The material sequenced was peripheral blood, taken on day 0 of AZD1222 vaccination. The receptors here all came from an adult in good health.

As for this clone: Different DNA sequences within this sample yield the same CDR3. The chain recombines TRBV7-2 with TRBJ1-2; 7 bases line up with TRBD1. The CDR3 is 13 residues long. CDR1 is SGHTA and CDR2 is FQGNSA in the germline V gene. The V gene end was trimmed by 1 base and the J gene end by 5 bases; junction bases not matched to a gene: 1. The CDR3 region is CASSLGQGYGYTF. The CDR3 bases are TGTGCCAGCAGCTTAGGACAGGGTTATGGCTACACCTTC.

This chain joins TRBV18 and TRBJ2-1; 8 bases fit TRBD2. The germline CDR1 and CDR2 sequences are KGHSH and LQKENI. The V and J ends lost 5 bases and 0 bases, in that order; junction bases with no gene match: 3. The CDR3 contains 15 residues. In nucleotides, the CDR3 is TGTGCCAGCTCAGCGGGGGGCCACTCCTACAATGAGCAGTTCTTC. This gives the protein CASSAGGHSYNEQFF. The variable domain in full, with the rest retrieved from reference TRBV18 and TRBJ2-1, is NAGVMQNPRHLVRRRGQEARLRCSPMKGHSHVYWYRQLPEEGLKFMVYLQKENIIDESGMPKERFSAEFPKEGPSILRIQQVVRGDSAAYFCASSAGGHSYNEQFFGPGTRLTVL.

The chain couples TRBV6-1 to TRBJ1-2; no firm D call. In germline, CDR1 is MNHNS, CDR2 SASEGT. V lost 0 bases, J lost 8 bases, and 16 bases lay in between. The CDR3 consists of 15 residues. CDR3 nucleotides: TGTGCCAGCAGTGAAGCGTATACTATCGAGGAGGGCTACACCTTC. Protein product: CASSEAYTIEEGYTF.

The V gene is TRBV15, the J gene TRBJ2-6; D is unclear. V was pared by 1 base and J by 0 bases, with 4 bases between. This CDR3 region has 15 residues. Germline lookup yields CDR1 LNHNV and CDR2 YYDKDF (reference sequence). Here the CDR3 DNA reads TGTGCCACCAGCAGAGCCAGCTCTGGGGCCAACGTCCTGACTTTC. It codes for CATSRASSGANVLTF. Full variable domain (rest looked up from reference TRBV15 and TRBJ2-6): DAMVIQNPRYQVTQFGKPVTLSCSQTLNHNVMYWYQQKSSQAPKLLFHYYDKDFNNEADTPDNFQSRRPNTSFCFLDIRSPGLGDTAMYLCATSRASSGANVLTFGAGSRLTVL.

This clone was counted a single time. CDR3 nucleotides: TGTGCCAGCGAAAGAACCCACGGGGAGACCCAGTACTTC. As protein: CASERTHGETQYF. The chain employs TRBV6-5 and TRBJ2-5; D remains ambiguous. Germline CDR1 MNHEY, CDR2 SVGAGI. The CDR3 extends over 13 amino acids. V lost 8 bases and J 5 bases, leaving 15 bases between the germline ends.

This clone was counted once. J is TRBJ1-1 and V is TRBV2, with D perhaps TRBD1 (5 bases). The germline V gene encodes CDR1 SNHLY and CDR2 FYNNEI. Trimming cost V 3 bases and J 5 bases, with 10 bases left between them. This CDR3 has 13 amino acids. CDR3 residues: CASSDQGRTEAFF. CDR3 in DNA: TGTGCCAGCAGTGATCAGGGTCGAACTGAAGCTTTCTTT.

The J gene is TRBJ1-1, the V gene TRBV19, with TRBD1 matching over 9 bases. The junction had 4 bases not matched to a gene; V was cut back by 0 bases and J by 5 bases. The CDR3 covers 15 residues. Germline loops: CDR1 LNHDA, CDR2 SQIVND (reference sequence). CDR3 bases: TGTGCCAGTAGTATAGATCGGACAGGGGTTACTGAAGCTTTCTTT. Its translation: CASSIDRTGVTEAFF. The full variable domain, in which reference TRBV19 and TRBJ1-1 provide the parts outside the CDR3, is DGGITQSPKYLFRKEGQNVTLSCEQNLNHDAMYWYRQDPGQGLRLIYYSQIVNDFQKGDIAEGYSVSREKKESFPLTVTSAQKNPTAFYLCASSIDRTGVTEAFFGQGTRLTVV.

The chain has TRBV7-9 and TRBJ2-1, with a possible D match to TRBD2 (6 bases). This CDR3 is built from 15 residues. Germline CDR1 SEHNR, CDR2 FQNEAQ (reference sequence). V lost 5 bases and J 1 base, leaving 12 bases between the germline ends. For the CDR3, the DNA is TGTGCCAGCAGCAACCAAGCGGGTTCCTACAATGAGCAGTTCTTC. This gives the protein CASSNQAGSYNEQFF.

This chain uses TRBV29-1 with TRBJ1-5, with D possibly matching TRBD1 (6 bases). In germline, CDR1 is SQVTM, CDR2 ANQGSEA. The CDR3 has 12 amino acids. The V and J ends lost 7 bases and 1 base respectively, with 8 bases between them. CDR3 protein: CSDGQSNQPQHF. CDR3 DNA: TGCAGCGACGGACAGAGCAATCAGCCCCAGCATTTT.

The rearrangement joins TRBV6-2 or TRBV6-3 to TRBJ2-1; D is uncertain. This CDR3 region has 13 residues. The germline V gene encodes CDR1 MNHEY and CDR2 SVGEGT. Trimming left V 3 bases short and J 5 bases short, with 8 bases between. CDR3 in amino acids: CASSYAVNNEQFF. The CDR3 coding sequence is TGTGCCAGCAGTTATGCGGTTAACAATGAGCAGTTCTTC.

This chain joins TRBV5-5 and TRBJ1-4; no clear D. From germline, CDR1 is SGHKS and CDR2 YYEKEE (reference sequence). V lost 0 bases, J lost 4 bases, and 10 bases lay in between. CDR3 length equals 15 residues. This CDR3 reads CASSLAGDINEKLFF. The CDR3 region has the DNA TGTGCCAGCAGCTTGGCGGGAGATATTAATGAAAAACTGTTTTTT.

The V gene is TRBV27, the J gene TRBJ1-1, with TRBD1 matching over 7 bases. CDR3 size: 13 residues. Unmatched junction bases numbered 11, after V lost 5 bases and J lost 11 bases. The V gene's germline CDR1 is MNHEY and CDR2 SMNVEV (reference sequence). The CDR3 sequence: CASSPRQGLRAFF. The CDR3 region has the DNA TGTGCCAGCAGTCCCCGACAGGGACTTAGGGCTTTCTTT.

The CDR3 sequence: CASSLGRQGGIYGYTF. DNA of the CDR3: TGTGCCAGCAGCTTGGGTAGACAGGGGGGGATCTATGGCTACACCTTC. The chain joins TRBV5-6 to TRBJ1-2, with TRBD1 matching over 9 bases. The trim removed 0 bases at V and 4 bases at J, leaving 7 bases unmatched. This CDR3 has 16 amino acids. In germline, CDR1 is SGHDT, CDR2 YYEEEE.

Here the CDR3 reads CASTPGRTARTGYTF. CDR3 nucleotides: TGTGCCAGTACCCCAGGGAGGACAGCTAGGACAGGCTACACCTTC. The chain is built from TRBV19 and TRBJ1-2; possible D gene TRBD1, 6 bases. The V gene's germline CDR1 is LNHDA and CDR2 SQIVND (reference sequence). Between the trimmed V and J ends, which lost 7 bases and 8 bases, there was a span of 23 bases. The CDR3 covers 15 residues.

This rearrangement joins TRBV6-5 to TRBJ2-5; possibly TRBD2 for D (5 bases). Germline CDR1 and CDR2: MNHEY and SVGAGI. The CDR3 consists of 13 residues. V lost 11 bases to trimming and J lost 9 bases, with 22 bases between them. This chain's CDR3 is CAASVEGLGAQYF. CDR3 nucleotide sequence: TGTGCCGCCTCTGTCGAAGGACTCGGGGCCCAGTACTTC.

The chain couples TRBV2 to TRBJ1-1; D remains ambiguous. The CDR3 is made up of 13 amino acids. Germline V gene data show CDR1 as SNHLY and CDR2 as FYNNEI. Trimming shortened V by 3 bases and J by 6 bases, and 11 bases separated the two germline ends. The CDR3 DNA sequence: TGTGCCAGCAGTGAGACCATAATGGCTGAAGCTTTCTTT. Its protein product is CASSETIMAEAFF.

The chain has TRBV2 and TRBJ2-1, with D possibly being TRBD2 (5 bases). The CDR3 covers 12 residues. V lost 6 bases and J 8 bases, leaving 11 bases between the germline ends. Germline lookup yields CDR1 SNHLY and CDR2 FYNNEI. The CDR3 sequence is CASSATRHEQFF. CDR3 DNA sequence: TGTGCCAGCAGCGCTACTAGACATGAGCAGTTCTTC.